Listed here are 27 T cell receptor beta chains from one sample, sequenced in a study of OX40 agonist ivuxolimab in advanced cancers. Some clones are missing from TCRdb's copy, which holds only in-frame ones; the method was immunoSEQ multiplex PCR. The profile covers about 91,000 clones, with over 75% appearing a single time and about 4% taken by the ten largest. Specimen: CD4+ or CD8+ T cells sorted from blood, collected in a trial of the OX40 agonist ivuxolimab. The receptors were gathered from an adult with an advanced solid tumor such as melanoma, head and neck, liver or kidney cancer.

This chain links TRBV5-1 with TRBJ2-3; 9 bases are shared with TRBD2. The trim removed 2 bases at V and 5 bases at J, leaving 12 bases unmatched. The CDR3 is 17 residues long. Germline V gene lookup returns CDR1 SGHRS and CDR2 YFSETQ. CDR3 sequence: CASSLSAGTSPLDTQYF. The CDR3 bases are TGCGCCAGCAGCTTATCAGCCGGGACTAGCCCTCTAGATACGCAGTATTTT.

The V and J genes are TRBV14 and TRBJ1-2; tentative D call: TRBD1 (5 bases). Trimming removed 4 bases from V and 2 bases from J, with 17 bases in between. CDR3 length: 16 residues. In germline, CDR1 is SGHDN, CDR2 FVKESK. The CDR3 sequence: CASSPISGQGNYGYTF. The CDR3 DNA is TGTGCCAGCAGCCCGATATCGGGGCAGGGAAACTATGGCTACACCTTC.

The CDR3, as DNA: TGTGCCAGCACCCTGAGCGAGAGTCGGAATGAGCAGTTCTTC. Its protein is CASTLSESRNEQFF. The genes are TRBV9 and TRBJ2-1; D is unclear. The CDR3 has 14 amino acids. With 6 bases removed from V and 7 bases from J, the gap between germline ends came to 17 bases. Germline-derived CDR1 and CDR2 are SGDLS and YYNGEE.

This chain connects TRBV11-2 to TRBJ2-1; D not resolved. V was cut by 1 base and J by 2 bases, with 9 bases left in between. Germline V gene sequence: CDR1 SGHAT, CDR2 FQNNGV. CDR3 size: 15 residues. DNA for the CDR3: TGTGCCAGCAGCTTAGCTCCTACAACCTACAATGAGCAGTTCTTC. The encoded protein is CASSLAPTTYNEQFF.

This clone was recorded once. This chain uses TRBV7-8 with TRBJ2-5, with D uncertain. Germline V gene sequence: CDR1 SGHVS, CDR2 FQNEAQ. With 6 bases removed from V and 2 bases from J, the gap between germline ends came to 4 bases. CDR3 size: 11 residues. The CDR3 region has the DNA TGTGCCAGCAGATGGCAAGAGACCCAGTACTTC. This codes for CASRWQETQYF.

The genes are TRBV30 and TRBJ1-5; no clear D. CDR1 and CDR2 from the germline V gene are GTSNPN and SVGIG (reference sequence). V was shortened by 2 bases and J by 0 bases, with 8 bases between the two germline ends. This CDR3 spans 14 amino acids. This CDR3 is CAWSITSSNQPQHF. The CDR3 region has the DNA TGTGCCTGGAGTATAACCAGTAGCAATCAGCCCCAGCATTTT.

The V and J genes are TRBV7-2 and TRBJ2-3, with 7 bases matching TRBD1. CDR1 is SGHTA and CDR2 is FQGNSA in the germline V gene. The CDR3 is 15 amino acids. J was trimmed by 0 bases and V by 2 bases; bases with no gene match: 2. CDR3 nucleotide sequence: TGTGCCAGCAGCTTATCGGGACAGAGCACAGATACGCAGTATTTT. Amino acid sequence: CASSLSGQSTDTQYF.

A single count supports this clone. The J gene is TRBJ1-1, the V gene TRBV7-2; no clear D. The ends were cut back, 3 bases at V and 1 base at J, with 3 bases in the middle. This CDR3 region has 12 residues. Germline V gives CDR1 SGHTA, CDR2 FQGNSA. The CDR3 bases are TGTGCCAGCAGCTTCCAGAACACTGAAGCTTTCTTT. Its translation: CASSFQNTEAFF.

Concerning this clone: This same CDR3 is encoded by further DNA sequences in the sample. The chain has TRBV18 and TRBJ2-2, with 9 nucleotides matching TRBD2. Germline CDR1 is KGHSH and CDR2 is LQKENI. The CDR3 loop spans 17 amino acids. V gave up 0 bases and J gave up 4 bases; unmatched junction bases: 6. DNA for the CDR3: TGTGCCAGCTCACCACCGGTTTTAGCGGGAGTCACCGGGGAGCTGTTTTTT. Its translation: CASSPPVLAGVTGELFF.

The chain has TRBV11-2 and TRBJ1-5, with TRBD1 as a possible D gene (6 bases). V was trimmed by 1 base and J by 2 bases, leaving 9 bases between them. Germline V lookup: CDR1 SGHAT, CDR2 FQNNGV. CDR3 length: 15 amino acids. CDR3 nucleotide sequence: TGTGCCAGCAGCTTAGGGGGGGCTGGCAATCAGCCCCAGCATTTT. It specifies CASSLGGAGNQPQHF. The full variable domain, in which reference TRBV11-2 and TRBJ1-5 provide the parts outside the CDR3, is EAGVAQSPRYKIIEKRQSVAFWCNPISGHATLYWYQQILGQGPKLLIQFQNNGVVDDSQLPKDRFSAERLKGVDSTLKIQPAKLEDSAVYLCASSLGGAGNQPQHFGDGTRLSIL.

The chain recombines TRBV11-2 with TRBJ2-5, with D tentatively TRBD1 or TRBD2 (5 bases each). Between the trimmed V and J ends, which lost 1 base and 5 bases, there was a span of 14 bases. Germline V CDR1 and CDR2: SGHAT, FQNNGV. This CDR3 comprises 15 residues. The DNA of the CDR3 is TGTGCCAGCAGCTTAGGAGGGGTAGGGTACGAGACCCAGTACTTC. This gives the protein CASSLGGVGYETQYF. Together with reference TRBV11-2 and TRBJ2-5, the CDR3 gives the full variable domain: EAGVAQSPRYKIIEKRQSVAFWCNPISGHATLYWYQQILGQGPKLLIQFQNNGVVDDSQLPKDRFSAERLKGVDSTLKIQPAKLEDSAVYLCASSLGGVGYETQYFGPGTRLLVL.

The chain is built from TRBV5-1 and TRBJ2-5, with 9 bases lining up with TRBD1. Germline assignment: CDR1 SGHRS and CDR2 YFSETQ. CDR3 length: 15 amino acids. V lost 4 bases and J lost 5; bases outside the gene matches: 9. This CDR3 is CASSPTGQGMETQYF. In DNA, the CDR3 is TGCGCCAGCAGCCCTACGGGACAGGGTATGGAGACCCAGTACTTC. The full variable domain, in which reference TRBV5-1 and TRBJ2-5 provide the parts outside the CDR3, is KAGVTQTPRYLIKTRGQQVTLSCSPISGHRSVSWYQQTPGQGLQFLFEYFSETQRNKGNFPGRFSGRQFSNSRSEMNVSTLELGDSALYLCASSPTGQGMETQYFGPGTRLLVL.

The rearrangement links TRBV7-9 to TRBJ2-5; D perhaps matches TRBD1 (5 bases). Between the trimmed V and J ends, which lost 7 bases and 1 base, there was a span of 13 bases. The CDR3 loop spans 14 amino acids. Germline V CDR1 and CDR2: SEHNR, FQNEAQ (reference sequence). DNA of the CDR3: TGTGCCAGCATGAGCAGGGAATTCCAAGAGACCCAGTACTTC. Translated, it gives CASMSREFQETQYF.

The chain carries TRBV19 and TRBJ1-1, with D tentatively TRBD1 (5 bases). The CDR3 runs 13 residues. The V gene's germline CDR1 is LNHDA and CDR2 SQIVND (reference sequence). Trimming shortened V by 4 bases and J by 8 bases, and 14 bases separated the two germline ends. CDR3: CASSTSGKQEAFF. CDR3 DNA: TGTGCCAGTAGTACCTCAGGGAAGCAGGAAGCTTTCTTT.

The V and J genes are TRBV19 and TRBJ2-7, with D possibly being TRBD2 (6 bases). Germline values: CDR1 LNHDA, CDR2 SQIVND (reference sequence). Trimming cost V 1 base and J 2 bases, with 12 bases left between them. The CDR3 is 15 residues long. The CDR3 region is CASSIGGTWTYEQYF. As DNA, the CDR3 is TGTGCCAGTAGTATAGGTGGGACTTGGACCTACGAGCAGTACTTC. Filled out from reference TRBV19 and TRBJ2-7, the complete variable domain reads DGGITQSPKYLFRKEGQNVTLSCEQNLNHDAMYWYRQDPGQGLRLIYYSQIVNDFQKGDIAEGYSVSREKKESFPLTVTSAQKNPTAFYLCASSIGGTWTYEQYFGPGTRLTVT.

V usage is TRBV6-1 and J usage is TRBJ2-1; no definite D call. The CDR3 sequence is 13 residues long. Trimming left V 2 bases short and J 7 bases short, with 9 bases between. Germline CDR1 is MNHNS and CDR2 is SASEGT. The CDR3 nucleotides are TGTGCCAGCAGTGAATGGTCTGATAATGAGCAGTTCTTC. This codes for CASSEWSDNEQFF.

The chain has TRBV27 and TRBJ1-4; TRBD1 matches at 8 bases. This CDR3 has 17 amino acids. Trimming removed 5 bases from V and 0 bases from J; junction bases left unmatched: 8. Germline V gene lookup returns CDR1 MNHEY and CDR2 SMNVEV (reference sequence). CDR3 amino acids: CASSLGQGPATNEKLFF. DNA for the CDR3: TGTGCCAGCAGTCTCGGACAGGGACCGGCAACTAATGAAAAACTGTTTTTT.

The V call is TRBV6-6, the J call TRBJ2-6; 7 bases match TRBD2. Germline assignment: CDR1 MNHNY and CDR2 SVGAGI (reference sequence). The CDR3 totals 15 residues. Trimming took 2 bases from V and 2 from J; bases not matched to a gene: 0. As DNA, the CDR3 is TGTGCCAGCAGTTACGGGGGGGCTGGGGCCAACGTCCTGACTTTC. This encodes CASSYGGAGANVLTF.

The genes are TRBV19 and TRBJ1-1; 11 bases align to TRBD1. Germline V lookup: CDR1 LNHDA, CDR2 SQIVND (reference sequence). This CDR3 is built from 15 residues. V gave up 5 bases and J gave up 4 bases; unmatched junction bases: 6. Written as DNA, the CDR3 is TGTGCCAGTAGTCACCGGGACAGGGGGTTCACTGAAGCTTTCTTT. It translates to CASSHRDRGFTEAFF.

The chain uses TRBV11-3 and TRBJ2-5; TRBD1 aligns across 7 bases. CDR1 SGHNT and CDR2 YENEEA come from the germline V gene. The V gene end was trimmed by 4 bases and the J gene end by 5 bases; junction bases not matched to a gene: 7. The CDR3 runs 14 residues. In nucleotides, the CDR3 is TGTGCCAGCAGCTCTACAGGGGATTGGGAGACCCAGTACTTC. Translating it yields CASSSTGDWETQYF.

The chain combines TRBV28 with TRBJ2-5; 7 bases are shared with TRBD2. The J call may be wrong; the DNA end is better matched by TRBJ2-7. The CDR3 has 15 residues. Looked up from germline, CDR1 is MDHEN and CDR2 is SYDVKM. In DNA form, the CDR3 reads TGTGCCAGCAGTCCCTGGGCTGGGCGGGAGTACGAGCAGTACTTC. Amino acid sequence: CASSPWAGREYEQYF.

This rearrangement joins TRBV6-5 to TRBJ2-7; D is undetermined. The germline V gene has CDR1 MNHEY and CDR2 SVGAGI. V was trimmed by 0 bases and J by 3 bases, leaving 9 bases between them. The CDR3 loop spans 14 amino acids. As DNA, the CDR3 is TGTGCCAGCAGTTACTCGAGAGTCAACTACGAGCAGTACTTC. Protein sequence: CASSYSRVNYEQYF.

The J gene is TRBJ1-2, the V gene TRBV5-1, with TRBD1 matching over 10 bases. Germline V gene data show CDR1 as SGHRS and CDR2 as YFSETQ. The CDR3 loop spans 15 amino acids. Trimming took 0 bases from V and 7 from J; bases not matched to a gene: 6. The CDR3 DNA reads TGCGCCAGCAGCTTGGCCCCCGGGACAGGGGTTGGCTACACCTTC. Encoded protein: CASSLAPGTGVGYTF.

CDR3 loop: CASSSSSGSFYEQFF. CDR3 in DNA: TGCGCCAGCAGCTCCTCGAGCGGGAGCTTCTATGAGCAGTTCTTC. The gene calls are TRBV5-1 and TRBJ2-1; the match to TRBD2 covers 8 bases. This CDR3 region has 15 residues. Germline values: CDR1 SGHRS, CDR2 YFSETQ. V lost 3 bases, J lost 8 bases, and 10 bases stayed unmatched.

This chain links TRBV29-1 with TRBJ1-1, with D perhaps matching TRBD1 (6 bases). V was clipped by 7 bases and J by 0 bases, with 9 bases between them. Germline-derived CDR1 and CDR2 are SQVTM and ANQGSEA. This CDR3 comprises 12 residues. The CDR3 reads CSAEGVNTEAFF. CDR3 coding DNA: TGCAGCGCCGAGGGGGTGAACACTGAAGCTTTCTTT.

The J gene is TRBJ1-1, the V gene TRBV9, with D perhaps matching TRBD1 (6 bases). This CDR3 region has 15 residues. V dropped 0 bases and J dropped 1 base, with 10 bases sitting between them. Germline loops: CDR1 SGDLS, CDR2 YYNGEE. As DNA, the CDR3 is TGTGCCAGCAGCGTAGGGGTCAGGGGGAACACTGAAGCTTTCTTT. This gives the protein CASSVGVRGNTEAFF.

V and J are TRBV29-1 and TRBJ2-5; 8 bases line up with TRBD1. CDR1 is SQVTM and CDR2 is ANQGSEA in the germline V gene. The ends lost 0 bases at V and 5 bases at J; junction bases unmatched: 5. This CDR3 has 14 amino acids. CDR3 residues: CSVEDQGARETQYF. In DNA form, the CDR3 reads TGCAGCGTTGAAGATCAGGGGGCTCGGGAGACCCAGTACTTC.